This T cell receptor beta chain was documented in a study of T cells in Graves' hyperthyroidism and ophthalmopathy. General study results and limits: Ophthalmopathy cases were set apart from stable hyperthyroidism by a 13 V-J model.

The length of the CDR3 is 13 residues. Trimming shortened V by 8 bases and J by 3 bases, and 13 bases separated the two germline ends. Germline CDR1 reads MNHNS; CDR2 reads SASEGT. Reasons for excluding patients were uncontrolled infection, other autoimmune disease, pregnancy or lactation. The investigators amplified TCR beta CDR3 regions from RNA transcripts. RT-PCR in the first round (using the HTBI primer set) targeted the TCR CDR3. Each CDR3 protein gets one entry after TCRdb re-called the multiplex PCR reads with MiXCR. In the table there are 240,000 or so distinct CDR3 sequences, less than 20% of which are singletons. This clonotype was detected many times. Its antigen is still unknown.

The rearrangement uses TRBV6-1 and TRBJ2-5; D unclear. This sequence originates from a woman aged 18-29 years with Graves' ophthalmopathy. Sequencing used blood. This CDR3 is CASATRVEETQYF. The CDR3, as DNA: TGTGCCAGCGCCACCCGGGTTGAAGAGACCCAGTACTTC.